The sequence of this T cell receptor (beta chain) was determined in a study of T cell responses to AZD1222 COVID-19 vaccine. V shed 4 bases and J shed 4 bases, with 10 bases lying between them. The CDR3 runs to 13 residues. The repertoire was sequenced with immunoSEQ multiplex PCR; TCRdb's copy has only in-frame clones and lacks some. Among tens of thousands of clones listed, over 75% were seen once. The material sequenced was peripheral blood, taken on day 0 of MenACWY control vaccination. The chain joins TRBV12-3 or TRBV12-4 to TRBJ1-1, with unresolved D. The clonotype originates from an adult in good health. The CDR3 region has the DNA TGTGCCAGCAGTTACCTCATGAGCACTGAAGCTTTCTTT. Translated: CASSYLMSTEAFF.